This T cell receptor beta chain was identified in a study of cytomegalovirus exposure and HLA in healthy donors. Study at large: Caucasian-associated ancestry cluster membership applied to approximately 80% of 398 genotyped donors.

Looked up from germline, CDR1 is MNHEY and CDR2 is SMNVEV (reference sequence). Trimming shortened V by 2 bases and J by 3 bases, and 11 bases separated the two germline ends. CDR3 length: 14 residues. In the PCR, 60 Vbeta and 13 Jbeta primers were used. Sequencing was performed with immunoSEQ multiplex PCR; in TCRdb, only in-frame clones are kept and a portion is missing. The sample has 150,000 to 250,000 clones; 79% are singletons. Regarding this clone: The antigen is unknown.

Study-wide results and caveats: A later analysis reported that several of the most significant clusters appeared to be linked to common viral pathogens, among them Epstein-Barr virus. Researchers left out some V segments, among them TRBV6-2 and TRBV6-3, as indistinguishable. By HLA locus, TCR association rates varied in a later analysis, with DRB1 showing the most and HLA-C the fewest.

The chain links TRBV27 to TRBJ2-7, with a weak D call TRBD2 (5 bases). Source material: PBMCs. This TCR came from a woman aged 30 to 39 in good health and CMV-seropositive. CDR3 coding DNA: TGTGCCAGCAGTTTAATCCCAGGAGGCTACGAGCAGTACTTC. Protein sequence: CASSLIPGGYEQYF.